The rows below give T cell receptor beta chains drawn from one sample of a study of blood T cell repertoires in COVID-19. The method was immunoSEQ multiplex PCR; TCRdb's version includes in-frame clones alone and lacks a portion of them. The repertoire holds 210,000 or so clones, with roughly 85% as singletons. Sequencing input: peripheral blood. The receptors were gathered from a woman between 18 and 29 years old who had recovered from COVID-19. The conserved cysteine and the conserved F or W are not part of the CDR3 here.

CDR3 protein: ASSPLGGRANEQY
CDR3 length: 13
V gene: TRBV19
J gene: TRBJ2-7

CDR3 protein: ASSEYSNQPQH
CDR3 length: 11
V gene: TRBV6-1
J gene: TRBJ1-5

CDR3 protein: ASSWTSGDEQF
CDR3 length: 11
V gene: TRBV6-5
J gene: TRBJ2-1

CDR3 protein: ASSQSLSGRTFYNEQF
CDR3 length: 16
V gene: TRBV7-6
J gene: TRBJ2-1

CDR3 protein: ASSQGSGNQPQH
CDR3 length: 12
V gene: TRBV4-1
J gene: TRBJ1-5

CDR3 protein: ASSPRGLAGYTDTQY
CDR3 length: 15
V gene: TRBV7-2
J gene: TRBJ2-3

CDR3 protein: ASSESYAGGLEEQF
CDR3 length: 14
V gene: TRBV2
J gene: TRBJ2-1

CDR3 protein: ASSRSRDRSYEQY
CDR3 length: 13
V gene: TRBV4-3
J gene: TRBJ2-7

CDR3 protein: ALGFRGESGVQPQH
CDR3 length: 14
V gene: TRBV28
J gene: TRBJ1-5

CDR3 protein: ASSIDRFFTGGTEAF
CDR3 length: 15
V gene: TRBV19
J gene: TRBJ1-1

CDR3 protein: ASSASGLAGGPSYNEQF
CDR3 length: 17
V gene: TRBV5-1
J gene: TRBJ2-1

CDR3 protein: ASSPGQGVLGYT
CDR3 length: 12
V gene: TRBV7-9
J gene: TRBJ1-2

CDR3 protein: ASSDSGRAKNIQY
CDR3 length: 13
V gene: TRBV10-2
J gene: TRBJ2-4

CDR3 protein: ATSDSTSRTGLYEQY
CDR3 length: 15
V gene: TRBV24-1
J gene: TRBJ2-7

CDR3 protein: ASTGVGRSPLH
CDR3 length: 11
V gene: TRBV19
J gene: TRBJ1-6

CDR3 protein: ASKSGRGLFEQY
CDR3 length: 12
V gene: TRBV6-5
J gene: TRBJ2-7

CDR3 protein: ASSLGLSYEQY
CDR3 length: 11
V gene: TRBV28
J gene: TRBJ2-7

CDR3 protein: AWTSSGNMNEQF
CDR3 length: 12
V gene: TRBV30
J gene: TRBJ2-1

CDR3 protein: ASSPKEGDQPQH
CDR3 length: 12
V gene: TRBV11-1
J gene: TRBJ1-5

CDR3 protein: ASSTRTGGGEQY
CDR3 length: 12
V gene: TRBV27
J gene: TRBJ2-7

CDR3 protein: ASRGGALNEKLF
CDR3 length: 12
V gene: TRBV27
J gene: TRBJ1-4

CDR3 protein: ASSLGTSGNNEQF
CDR3 length: 13
V gene: TRBV11-1
J gene: TRBJ2-1

CDR3 protein: ASSDAGALRDGELF
CDR3 length: 14
V gene: TRBV2
J gene: TRBJ2-2

CDR3 protein: ASSQEGDRLGEQF
CDR3 length: 13
V gene: TRBV4-3
J gene: TRBJ2-1

CDR3 protein: ASSLGGGIYTGELF
CDR3 length: 14
V gene: TRBV13
J gene: TRBJ2-2

CDR3 protein: AVRVSTEAF
CDR3 length: 9
V gene: TRBV12-5
J gene: TRBJ1-1

CDR3 protein: ASSQDPSGVNSGANVLT
CDR3 length: 17
V gene: TRBV4-3
J gene: TRBJ2-6

CDR3 protein: SVEGLRVSYGYT
CDR3 length: 12
V gene: TRBV29-1
J gene: TRBJ1-2

CDR3 protein: ASSAPDSANSPLH
CDR3 length: 13
V gene: TRBV13
J gene: TRBJ1-6

CDR3 protein: ASSQPSDREKFYNSPLH
CDR3 length: 17
V gene: TRBV6-6
J gene: TRBJ1-6

CDR3 protein: ASNTGPTGELF
CDR3 length: 11
V gene: TRBV2
J gene: TRBJ2-2

CDR3 protein: ASSPGGLAKNIQY
CDR3 length: 13
V gene: TRBV5-4
J gene: TRBJ2-4

CDR3 protein: ASSEDSGGDTDTQY
CDR3 length: 14
V gene: TRBV25-1
J gene: TRBJ2-3